This TCR beta chain was obtained from a study of cytomegalovirus exposure and HLA in healthy donors. About the study: Around 180 million T cells yielded 100 million or so unique TCR beta sequences in earlier analysis.

Germline V gene sequence: CDR1 LGHNT, CDR2 FRNRAP. V shed 1 base, J shed 3 bases, and the junction held 7 bases outside the gene matches. The CDR3 contains 18 residues. PCR employed 60 Vbeta and 13 Jbeta primers. Measured with immunoSEQ multiplex PCR; TCRdb has only the in-frame clones, and not every one. The sample lists roughly 180,000 clones, around three quarters occurring once. Sequencing used PBMCs. V and J are TRBV12-5 and TRBJ2-3; 13 bases align to TRBD2. The receptor's source is a woman aged 25 to 39 in good health and CMV-seropositive. For the CDR3, the DNA is TGTGCTAGTGGTTTGGCCCGAACGGGACTAGCGGGGACAGATACGCAGTATTTT. Translating gives CASGLARTGLAGTDTQYF.